These T cell receptor beta chains were read from a single sample in a study of cytotoxic CD8 clonotypes in ibrutinib-treated CLL. Here immunoSEQ multiplex PCR was the method, and the copy in TCRdb shows in-frame clones only, minus some. The table records 35,000 or so clones, 60% to 80% of them present only once. The input for sequencing was PBMCs, taken before ibrutinib treatment. All receptors derive from a human donor with chronic lymphocytic leukemia. CDR3s include the opening cysteine and the closing phenylalanine or tryptophan. The D gene is left open where the match is weak. For some rows the clone size is stated as once, few or many, or as a class when expanded; others skip it.

TRBV28	TRBJ2-1	-	-	CASSLSAVPLSYNEQFF	TGTGCCAGCAGTTTATCGGCAGTTCCCCTATCCTACAATGAGCAGTTCTTC
TRBV7-2	TRBJ2-1	-	-	CASSFTSGSRNEQFF	TGTGCCAGCAGCTTTACCTCCGGGAGCCGCAATGAGCAGTTCTTC
TRBV2	TRBJ2-7	-	-	CASTGGRYEQYF	TGTGCCAGCACCGGGGGGCGCTACGAGCAGTACTTC
TRBV4-3	TRBJ2-3	-	-	CASSQARDTRHTQYF	TGCGCCAGCAGCCAAGCGAGGGACACGAGGCATACGCAGTATTTT
TRBV9	TRBJ2-7	-	-	CASSRGSSYEQYF	TGTGCCAGCAGCAGGGGAAGCTCCTACGAGCAGTACTTC
TRBV30	TRBJ1-1	TRBD1	-	CAWRPTGGLAEAFF	TGTGCCTGGCGGCCAACAGGGGGTCTCGCTGAAGCTTTCTTT
TRBV7-2	TRBJ2-7	-	-	CASSEGRVYEQYF	TGTGCCAGCAGCGAGGGGCGGGTTTACGAGCAGTACTTC
TRBV7-9	TRBJ2-1	TRBD2	-	CASSQGTSGAYNEQFF	TGTGCCAGCAGCCAGGGGACTAGCGGTGCCTACAATGAGCAGTTCTTC
TRBV28	TRBJ2-7	TRBD2	-	CASRSGTSGGDQYF	TGTGCCAGCAGATCCGGGACTAGCGGGGGAGATCAGTACTTC
TRBV30	TRBJ2-7	TRBD1	-	CAWATGTGGSGSHEQYF	TGTGCCTGGGCGACCGGGACAGGGGGCTCTGGTTCCCACGAGCAGTACTTC
TRBV5-1	TRBJ2-3	TRBD1	few	CASSSTRQGARDTQYF	TGCGCCAGCAGCTCTACGCGACAGGGGGCGAGGGATACGCAGTATTTT
TRBV21-1	TRBJ1-1	-	-	CASRDTGGYGNTEAFF	TGTGCCAGCAGGGACACAGGGGGCTACGGGAACACTGAAGCTTTCTTT
TRBV5-1	TRBJ2-2	TRBD1	-	CASSSMTGGGGELFF	TGCGCCAGCAGCTCCATGACAGGGGGCGGCGGGGAGCTGTTTTTT
TRBV7-3	TRBJ1-4	-	-	CASSLGPHEGLFF	TGTGCCAGCAGCTTAGGTCCTCATGAGGGGCTGTTTTTT
TRBV7-2	TRBJ2-7	-	-	CASSFGRVYEQYF	TGTGCCAGCAGCTTCGGCCGGGTCTACGAGCAGTACTTC
TRBV19	TRBJ2-7	-	-	CASSIGGGKSYEQYF	TGTGCCAGTAGTATAGGTGGAGGGAAGTCCTACGAGCAGTACTTC
TRBV27	TRBJ2-5	TRBD1	-	CASSLTTGGWETQYF	TGTGCCAGCAGTTTGACGACAGGGGGCTGGGAGACCCAGTACTTC
TRBV6-5	TRBJ2-7	-	few	CASSPKGWRYEQYF	TGTGCCAGCAGCCCGAAGGGGTGGAGGTACGAGCAGTACTTC
TRBV7-2	TRBJ2-7	TRBD1	-	CASSLALTGFEQYF	TGTGCCAGCAGCTTAGCGCTGACAGGGTTCGAGCAGTACTTC
TRBV4-2	TRBJ2-7	TRBD2	-	CASSPNSAGVTYEQYF	TGTGCCAGCAGCCCTAATAGCGCGGGGGTTACCTACGAGCAGTACTTC
TRBV27	TRBJ2-7	-	few	CASREGFAEQYF	TGTGCCAGCCGCGAGGGCTTCGCCGAGCAGTACTTC
TRBV4-3	TRBJ1-4	TRBD1	-	CASSQEGTGAEKLFF	TGCGCCAGCAGCCAAGAGGGGACAGGCGCTGAAAAACTGTTTTTT
TRBV5-4	TRBJ2-7	-	-	CAITSRDQQYF	TGTGCCATCACGTCCCGGGACCAGCAGTACTTC
TRBV7-2	TRBJ2-1	-	-	CASSSRLAGVLFEQFF	TGTGCCAGCAGCTCCCGACTAGCAGGGGTGTTATTTGAGCAGTTCTTC
TRBV6-1	TRBJ2-3	-	many	CASRTELDTQYF	TGTGCCAGCAGGACGGAGCTAGATACGCAGTATTTT
TRBV6-5	TRBJ1-2	-	-	CASSKAEWAYGYTF	TGTGCCAGCAGTAAGGCGGAATGGGCCTATGGCTACACCTTC
TRBV28	TRBJ1-2	-	-	CASSPPPGSSAYGYTF	TGTGCCAGCAGTCCTCCCCCAGGTTCCTCCGCCTATGGCTACACCTTC
TRBV5-1	TRBJ1-5	TRBD1	-	CASSLSGDRFNQPQHF	TGCGCCAGCAGCTTGTCCGGGGACAGGTTCAATCAGCCCCAGCATTTT
TRBV6-1	TRBJ2-1	TRBD2	-	CASSATSGVNRQFF	TGTGCCAGCAGTGCTACTAGCGGGGTAAATCGGCAGTTCTTC
TRBV10-3	TRBJ2-7	TRBD2	-	CAISEELEGLAGTNEQYF	TGTGCCATCAGTGAGGAACTTGAGGGACTAGCGGGAACGAACGAGCAGTACTTC
TRBV28	TRBJ1-2	-	-	CASSYGDRDYGYTF	TGTGCCAGCAGTTATGGGGACCGGGACTATGGCTACACCTTC
TRBV18	TRBJ2-7	-	-	CASSLAQEGSYEQYF	TGTGCCAGCTCACTAGCGCAGGAGGGATCCTACGAGCAGTACTTC
TRBV9	TRBJ2-1	TRBD2	-	CASSASGSGAYNEQFF	TGTGCCAGCAGCGCGAGCGGGAGTGGGGCCTACAATGAGCAGTTCTTC
TRBV7-9	TRBJ2-4	TRBD1	few	CASSLDRAGGRYF	TGTGCCAGCAGCTTAGATCGGGCAGGGGGCCGTTACTTC
TRBV19	TRBJ2-1	TRBD2	once	CASSISPTSGGARYNEQFF	TGTGCCAGTAGTATCTCCCCCACTAGCGGGGGGGCACGGTACAATGAGCAGTTCTTC
TRBV5-1	TRBJ2-6	-	once	CASSLTQSGANVLTF	TGCGCCAGCAGCTTGACCCAGTCTGGGGCCAACGTCCTGACTTTC
TRBV28	TRBJ2-7	TRBD1	large	CASRGQGVYEQYF	TGTGCCAGCAGGGGACAGGGGGTCTACGAGCAGTACTTC
TRBV28	TRBJ2-3	TRBD2	-	CASSSPSGGTDTQYF	TGTGCCAGCAGTTCCCCTAGCGGGGGTACAGATACGCAGTATTTT
TRBV15	TRBJ1-6	-	-	CATSREEYSPLHF	TGTGCCACCAGCAGGGAAGAATATTCACCCCTCCACTTT
TRBV5-5	TRBJ1-1	TRBD1	few	CASRGQGNTEAFF	TGTGCCAGCAGGGGACAGGGGAACACTGAAGCTTTCTTT
TRBV5-1	TRBJ2-6	-	-	CASSDSSGANVLTF	TGCGCCAGCAGCGATAGCTCTGGGGCCAACGTCCTGACTTTC
TRBV23-1	TRBJ1-5	-	-	CANEGEIRRSNQPQHF	TGCGCCAACGAAGGGGAGATTAGGCGAAGCAATCAGCCCCAGCATTTT
TRBV4-1	TRBJ1-5	-	-	CASSQDPTGNQPQHF	TGCGCCAGCAGCCAAGATCCGACGGGAAATCAGCCCCAGCATTTT
TRBV5-1	TRBJ2-1	TRBD2	-	CASSLAGTSGRFIGNEQFF	TGCGCCAGCAGCTTGGCCGGGACTAGCGGGAGATTTATCGGCAATGAGCAGTTCTTC